This T cell receptor (beta chain) stems from a study of T cell responses to AZD1222 COVID-19 vaccine. The wider study: Second-dose intervals of approximately 4 or approximately 12 weeks were pooled.

Sequencing used immunoSEQ multiplex PCR; TCRdb keeps in-frame clones, though not all of them. Seen here are some 150,000 clones, 85% to 95% observed once, and the top ten hold approximately 1.6%. There are 14 residues in the CDR3. Germline V gene data show CDR1 as SNHLY and CDR2 as FYNNEI. V was cut by 3 bases and J by 5 bases, with 13 bases left in between. This TCR came from an adult in good health. Sample: peripheral blood, taken on day 0 of AZD1222 vaccination. The chain carries TRBV2 and TRBJ1-2, with D perhaps TRBD1 (5 bases). DNA for the CDR3: TGTGCCAGCAGTGACAGGGAAGTAGGGTATGGCTACACCTTC. Its translation is CASSDREVGYGYTF.